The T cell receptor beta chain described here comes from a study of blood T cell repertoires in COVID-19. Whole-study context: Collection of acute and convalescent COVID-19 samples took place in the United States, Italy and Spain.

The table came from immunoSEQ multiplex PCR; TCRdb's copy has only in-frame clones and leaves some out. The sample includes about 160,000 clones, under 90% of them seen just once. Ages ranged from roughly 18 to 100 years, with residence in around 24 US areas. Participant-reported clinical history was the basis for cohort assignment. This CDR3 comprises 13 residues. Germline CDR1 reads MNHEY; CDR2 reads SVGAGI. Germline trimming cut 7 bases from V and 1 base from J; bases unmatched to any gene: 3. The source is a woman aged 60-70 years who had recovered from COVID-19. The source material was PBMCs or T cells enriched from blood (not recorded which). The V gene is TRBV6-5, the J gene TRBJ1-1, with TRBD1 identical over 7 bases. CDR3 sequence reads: CASTDRANTEAFF. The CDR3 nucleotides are TGTGCCAGCACCGACAGGGCGAACACTGAAGCTTTCTTT.